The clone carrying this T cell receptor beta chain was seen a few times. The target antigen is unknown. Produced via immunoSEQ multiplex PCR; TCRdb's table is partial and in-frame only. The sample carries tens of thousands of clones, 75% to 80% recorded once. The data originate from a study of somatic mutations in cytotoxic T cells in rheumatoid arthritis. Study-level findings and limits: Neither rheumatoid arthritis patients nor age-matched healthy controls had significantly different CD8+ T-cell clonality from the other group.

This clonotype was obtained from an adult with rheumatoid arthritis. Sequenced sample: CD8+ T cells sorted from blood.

The CDR3 sequence is CASFEAGDMNTEAFF. CDR3 bases: TGTGCCAGCTTTGAAGCGGGAGACATGAACACTGAAGCTTTCTTT. The V and J genes are TRBV2 and TRBJ1-1; no definite D call. The V gene's germline CDR1 is SNHLY and CDR2 FYNNEI. The CDR3 covers 15 residues. V dropped 8 bases and J dropped 0 bases, with 16 bases sitting between them.